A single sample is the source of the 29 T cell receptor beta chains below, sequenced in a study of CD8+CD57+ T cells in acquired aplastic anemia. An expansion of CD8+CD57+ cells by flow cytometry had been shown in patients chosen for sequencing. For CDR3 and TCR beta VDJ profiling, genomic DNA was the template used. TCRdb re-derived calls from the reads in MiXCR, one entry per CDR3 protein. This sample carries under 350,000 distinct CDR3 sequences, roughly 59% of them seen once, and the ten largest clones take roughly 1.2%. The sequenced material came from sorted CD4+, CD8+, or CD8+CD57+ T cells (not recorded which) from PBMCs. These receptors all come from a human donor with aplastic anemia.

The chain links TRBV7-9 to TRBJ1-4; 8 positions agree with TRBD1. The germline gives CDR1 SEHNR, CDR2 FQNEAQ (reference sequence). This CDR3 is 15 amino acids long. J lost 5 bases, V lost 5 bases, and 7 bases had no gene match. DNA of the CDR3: TGTGCCAGCAGCGCTCAACAGGGGGGGAATGAAAAACTGTTTTTT. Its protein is CASSAQQGGNEKLFF. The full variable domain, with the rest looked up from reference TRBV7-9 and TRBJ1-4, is DTGVSQNPRHKITKRGQNVTFRCDPISEHNRLYWYRQTLGQGPEFLTYFQNEAQLEKSRLLSDRFSAERPKGSFSTLEIQRTEQGDSAMYLCASSAQQGGNEKLFFGSGTQLSVL.

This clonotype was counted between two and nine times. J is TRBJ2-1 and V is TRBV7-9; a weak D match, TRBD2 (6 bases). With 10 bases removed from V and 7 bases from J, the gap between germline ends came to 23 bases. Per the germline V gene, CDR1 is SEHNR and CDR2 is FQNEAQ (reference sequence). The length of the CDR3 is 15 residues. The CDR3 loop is CATKPVGGVRNEQFF. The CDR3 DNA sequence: TGTGCCACCAAGCCCGTCGGAGGGGTAAGAAATGAGCAGTTCTTC. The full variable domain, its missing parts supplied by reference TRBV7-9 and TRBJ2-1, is DTGVSQNPRHKITKRGQNVTFRCDPISEHNRLYWYRQTLGQGPEFLTYFQNEAQLEKSRLLSDRFSAERPKGSFSTLEIQRTEQGDSAMYLCATKPVGGVRNEQFFGPGTRLTVL.

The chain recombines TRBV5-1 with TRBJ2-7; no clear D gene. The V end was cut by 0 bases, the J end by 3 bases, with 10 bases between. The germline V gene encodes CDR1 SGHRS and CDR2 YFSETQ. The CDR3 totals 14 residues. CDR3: CASSLEVRGYEQYF. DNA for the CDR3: TGCGCCAGCAGCTTGGAAGTCAGAGGCTACGAGCAGTACTTC.

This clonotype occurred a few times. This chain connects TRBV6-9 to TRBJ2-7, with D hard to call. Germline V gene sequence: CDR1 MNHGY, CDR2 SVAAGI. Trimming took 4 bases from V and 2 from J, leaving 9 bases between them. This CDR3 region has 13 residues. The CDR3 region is CASSCAGPYEQYF. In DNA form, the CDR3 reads TGTGCCAGCAGTTGTGCTGGGCCCTACGAGCAGTACTTC.

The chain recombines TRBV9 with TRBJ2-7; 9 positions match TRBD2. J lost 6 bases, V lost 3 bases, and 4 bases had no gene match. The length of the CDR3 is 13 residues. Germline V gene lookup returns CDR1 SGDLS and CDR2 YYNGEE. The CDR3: CASSAAGGTEQYF. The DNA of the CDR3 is TGTGCCAGCAGCGCTGCGGGGGGGACCGAGCAGTACTTC.

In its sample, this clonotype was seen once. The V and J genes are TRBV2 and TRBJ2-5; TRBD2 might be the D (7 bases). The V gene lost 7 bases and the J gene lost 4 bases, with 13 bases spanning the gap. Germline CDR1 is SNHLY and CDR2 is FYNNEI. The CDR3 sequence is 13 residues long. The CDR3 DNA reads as TGTGCCAGCAACGCGGGGGCCGGAGAGACCCAGTACTTC. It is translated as CASNAGAGETQYF.

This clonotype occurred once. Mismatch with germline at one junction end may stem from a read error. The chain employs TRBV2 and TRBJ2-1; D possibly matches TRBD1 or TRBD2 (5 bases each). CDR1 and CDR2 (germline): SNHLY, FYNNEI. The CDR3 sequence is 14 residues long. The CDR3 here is CASSAWGSENEQLF. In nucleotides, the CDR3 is TGTGCCAGCAGTGCGTGGGGGTCAGAGAATGAGCAGCTCTTC.

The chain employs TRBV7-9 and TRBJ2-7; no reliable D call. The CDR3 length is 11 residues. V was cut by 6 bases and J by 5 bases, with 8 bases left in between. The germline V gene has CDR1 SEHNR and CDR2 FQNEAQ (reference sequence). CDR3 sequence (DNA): TGTGCCAGCAGTAGTCTAGACGAGCAGTACTTC. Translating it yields CASSSLDEQYF.

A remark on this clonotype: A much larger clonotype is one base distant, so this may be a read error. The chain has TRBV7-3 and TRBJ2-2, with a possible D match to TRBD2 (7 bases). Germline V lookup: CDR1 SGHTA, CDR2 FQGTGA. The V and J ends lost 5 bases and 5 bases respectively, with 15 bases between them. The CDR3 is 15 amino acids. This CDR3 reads CASSPGKGGTGELFF. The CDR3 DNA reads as TGTGCCAGCAGCCCGGGAAAGGGGGGGACCGGGGAGCTGTTTTTT. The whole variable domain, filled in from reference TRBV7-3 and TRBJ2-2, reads GAGVSQTPSNKVTEKGKYVELRCDPISGHTALYWYRQSLGQGPEFLIYFQGTGAADDSGLPNDRFFAVRPEGSVSTLKIQRTERGDSAVYLCASSPGKGGTGELFFGEGSRLTVL.

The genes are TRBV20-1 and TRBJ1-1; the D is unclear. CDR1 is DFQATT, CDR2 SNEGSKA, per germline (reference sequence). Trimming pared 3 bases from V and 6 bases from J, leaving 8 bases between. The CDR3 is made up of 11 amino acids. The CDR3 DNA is TGCAGTGCTAGTTGGTTGGCTGAAGCTTTCTTT. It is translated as CSASWLAEAFF.

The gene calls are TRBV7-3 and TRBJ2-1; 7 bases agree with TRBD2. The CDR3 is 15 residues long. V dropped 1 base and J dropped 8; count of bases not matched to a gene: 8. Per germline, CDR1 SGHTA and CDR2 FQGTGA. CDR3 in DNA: TGTGCCAGCAGCTTAATAAGAAAGCGGGACTATGAGCAGTTCTTC. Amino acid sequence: CASSLIRKRDYEQFF. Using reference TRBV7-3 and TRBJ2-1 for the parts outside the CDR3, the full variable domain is GAGVSQTPSNKVTEKGKYVELRCDPISGHTALYWYRQSLGQGPEFLIYFQGTGAADDSGLPNDRFFAVRPEGSVSTLKIQRTERGDSAVYLCASSLIRKRDYEQFFGPGTRLTVL.

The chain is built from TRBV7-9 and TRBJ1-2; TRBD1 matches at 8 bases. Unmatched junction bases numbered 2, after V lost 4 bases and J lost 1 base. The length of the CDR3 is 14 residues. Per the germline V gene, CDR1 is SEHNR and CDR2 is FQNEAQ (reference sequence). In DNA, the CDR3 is TGTGCCAGCAGCTGGGGACAGGTTAACTATGGCTACACCTTC. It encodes CASSWGQVNYGYTF.

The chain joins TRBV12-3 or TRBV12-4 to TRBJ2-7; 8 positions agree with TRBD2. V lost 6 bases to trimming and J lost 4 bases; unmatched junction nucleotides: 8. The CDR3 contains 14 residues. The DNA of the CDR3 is TGTGCCAGCAGAAACCTAGCGGGCGATTACGAGCAGTACTTC. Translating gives CASRNLAGDYEQYF.

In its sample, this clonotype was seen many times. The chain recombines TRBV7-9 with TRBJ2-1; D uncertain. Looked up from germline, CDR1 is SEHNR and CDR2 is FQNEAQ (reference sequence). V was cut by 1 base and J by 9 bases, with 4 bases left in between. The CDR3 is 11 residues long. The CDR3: CASSLGGEQFF. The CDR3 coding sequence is TGTGCCAGCAGCTTAGGAGGTGAGCAGTTCTTC.

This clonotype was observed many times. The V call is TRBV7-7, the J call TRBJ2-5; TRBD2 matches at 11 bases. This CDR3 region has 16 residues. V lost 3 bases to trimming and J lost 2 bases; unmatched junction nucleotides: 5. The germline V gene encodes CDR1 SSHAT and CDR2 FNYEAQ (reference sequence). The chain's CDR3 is CASSFGLAGAQETQYF. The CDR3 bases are TGTGCCAGCAGCTTCGGACTAGCGGGCGCGCAAGAGACCCAGTACTTC.

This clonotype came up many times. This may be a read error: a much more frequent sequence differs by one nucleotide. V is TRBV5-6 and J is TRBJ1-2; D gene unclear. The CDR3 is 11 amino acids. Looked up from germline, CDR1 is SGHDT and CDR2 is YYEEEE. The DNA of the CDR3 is TGTGCCAGCAGCCTTCGGTATGGCCACACCTTC. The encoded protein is CASSLRYGHTF. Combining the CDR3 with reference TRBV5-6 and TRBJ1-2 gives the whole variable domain DAGVTQSPTHLIKTRGQQVTLRCSPKSGHDTVSWYQQALGQGPQFIFQYYEEEERQRGNFPDRFSGHQFPNYSSELNVNALLLGDSALYLCASSLRYGHTFGSGTRLTVV.

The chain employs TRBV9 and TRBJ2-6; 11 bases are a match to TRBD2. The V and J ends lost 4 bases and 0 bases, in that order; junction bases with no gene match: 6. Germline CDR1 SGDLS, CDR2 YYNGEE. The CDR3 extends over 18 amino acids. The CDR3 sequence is CASSTGLAGSSGANVLTF. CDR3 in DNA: TGTGCCAGCAGCACCGGACTAGCGGGCAGCTCTGGGGCCAACGTCCTGACTTTC.

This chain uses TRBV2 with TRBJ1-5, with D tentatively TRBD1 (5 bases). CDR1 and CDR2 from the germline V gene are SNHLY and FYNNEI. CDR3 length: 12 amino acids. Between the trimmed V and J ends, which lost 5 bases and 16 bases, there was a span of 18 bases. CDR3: CASSYTRDGYHF. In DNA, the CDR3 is TGTGCCAGCAGTTACACCCGGGACGGGTACCATTTT.

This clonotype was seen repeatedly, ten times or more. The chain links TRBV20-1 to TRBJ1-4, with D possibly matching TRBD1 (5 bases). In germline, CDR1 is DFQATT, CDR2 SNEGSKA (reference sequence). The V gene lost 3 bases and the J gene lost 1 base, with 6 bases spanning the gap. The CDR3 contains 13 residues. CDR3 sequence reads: CSASGGTNEKLFF. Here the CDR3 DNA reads TGCAGTGCTAGTGGGGGAACTAATGAAAAACTGTTTTTT.

The CDR3 sequence is CASSTGTRFVGQYF. The CDR3 region has the DNA TGTGCCAGCAGCACCGGGACTAGGTTCGTGGGGCAGTACTTC. The chain employs TRBV7-3 and TRBJ2-7; 8 bases line up with TRBD2. CDR1 and CDR2 from the germline V gene are SGHTA and FQGTGA. The CDR3 runs 14 residues. The V segment lost 5 bases and the J segment 9 bases; nucleotides outside the gene matches: 12.

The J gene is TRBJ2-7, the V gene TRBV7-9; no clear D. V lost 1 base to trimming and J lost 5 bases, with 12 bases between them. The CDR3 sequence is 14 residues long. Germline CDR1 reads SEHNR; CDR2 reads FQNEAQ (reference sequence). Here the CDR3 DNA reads TGTGCCAGCAGCTTAGTGGGCCCGGCTGACGAGCAGTACTTC. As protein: CASSLVGPADEQYF.

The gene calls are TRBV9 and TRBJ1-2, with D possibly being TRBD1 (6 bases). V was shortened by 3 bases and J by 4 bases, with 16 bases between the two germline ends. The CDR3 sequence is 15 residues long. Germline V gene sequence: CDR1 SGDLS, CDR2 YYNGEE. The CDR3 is CASSADLRDTYGYTF. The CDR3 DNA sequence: TGTGCCAGCAGCGCAGACCTCCGGGACACCTATGGCTACACCTTC.

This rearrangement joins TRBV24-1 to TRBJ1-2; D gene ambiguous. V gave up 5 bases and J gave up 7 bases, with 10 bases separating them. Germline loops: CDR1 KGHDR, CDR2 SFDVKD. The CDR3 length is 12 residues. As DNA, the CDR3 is TGTGCCACCAGTGCGGGGATTATTGGCTACACCTTC. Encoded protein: CATSAGIIGYTF.

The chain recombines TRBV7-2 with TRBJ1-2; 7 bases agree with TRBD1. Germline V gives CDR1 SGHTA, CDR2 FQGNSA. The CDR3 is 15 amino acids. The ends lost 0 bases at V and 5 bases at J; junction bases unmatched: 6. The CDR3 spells CASSLATRQGYGYTF. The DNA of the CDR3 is TGTGCCAGCAGCTTAGCAACCCGACAGGGATATGGCTACACCTTC.

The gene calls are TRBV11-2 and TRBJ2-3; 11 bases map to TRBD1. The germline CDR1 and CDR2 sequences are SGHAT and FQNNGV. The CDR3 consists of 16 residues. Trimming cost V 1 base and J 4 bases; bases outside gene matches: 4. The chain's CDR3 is CASSLVWTGGADTQYF. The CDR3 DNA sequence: TGTGCCAGCAGCTTAGTTTGGACAGGGGGCGCAGATACGCAGTATTTT. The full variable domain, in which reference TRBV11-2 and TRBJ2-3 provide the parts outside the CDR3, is EAGVAQSPRYKIIEKRQSVAFWCNPISGHATLYWYQQILGQGPKLLIQFQNNGVVDDSQLPKDRFSAERLKGVDSTLKIQPAKLEDSAVYLCASSLVWTGGADTQYFGPGTRLTVL.

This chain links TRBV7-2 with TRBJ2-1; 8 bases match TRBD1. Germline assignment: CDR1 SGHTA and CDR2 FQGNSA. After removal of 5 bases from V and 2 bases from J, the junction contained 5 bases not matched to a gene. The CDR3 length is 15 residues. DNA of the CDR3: TGTGCCAGCAGCCTCGGACAGGGAACCTACAATGAGCAGTTCTTC. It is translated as CASSLGQGTYNEQFF.

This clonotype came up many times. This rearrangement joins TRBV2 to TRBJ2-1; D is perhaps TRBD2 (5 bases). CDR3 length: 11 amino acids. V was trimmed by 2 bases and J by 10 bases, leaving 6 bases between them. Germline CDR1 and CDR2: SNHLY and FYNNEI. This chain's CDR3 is CASSERGEQFF. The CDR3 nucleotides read TGTGCCAGCAGTGAACGCGGGGAGCAGTTCTTC. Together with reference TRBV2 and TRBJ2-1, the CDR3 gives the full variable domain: EPEVTQTPSHQVTQMGQEVILRCVPISNHLYFYWYRQILGQKVEFLVSFYNNEISEKSEIFDDQFSVERPDGSNFTLKIRSTKLEDSAMYFCASSERGEQFFGPGTRLTVL.

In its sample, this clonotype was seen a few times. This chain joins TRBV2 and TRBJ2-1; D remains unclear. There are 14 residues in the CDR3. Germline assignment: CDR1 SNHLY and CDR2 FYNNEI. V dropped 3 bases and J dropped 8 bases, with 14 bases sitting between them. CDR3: CASSDSQLDHEQFF. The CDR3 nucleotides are TGTGCCAGCAGTGATTCCCAATTGGACCATGAGCAGTTCTTC.

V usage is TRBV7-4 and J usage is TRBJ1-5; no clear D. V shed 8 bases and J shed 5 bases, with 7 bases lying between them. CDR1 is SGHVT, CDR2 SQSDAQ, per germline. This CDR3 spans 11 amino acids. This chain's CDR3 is CASGGYQPQHF. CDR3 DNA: TGTGCCAGCGGAGGGTATCAGCCCCAGCATTTT.